Listed below are T cell receptor beta chains from one sample, sequenced in a study of T cells in Graves' hyperthyroidism and ophthalmopathy. Each CDR3 protein gets one entry after TCRdb re-called the multiplex PCR reads with MiXCR. The sample has nearly 600,000 distinct CDR3 sequences, approximately 15% seen once. Sequencing input: blood. Receptors originate from a woman aged 25 to 45 with Graves' hyperthyroidism that later progressed to Graves' ophthalmopathy. The CDR3 runs from the conserved cysteine through the conserved F or W. The D gene is left open where the match is weak. Clone size, where shown, is once, few, many, or a class for clones that have expanded.

abundance,d_gene,v_gene,j_gene,CDR3aa,CDR3nt
few,TRBD1,TRBV29-1,TRBJ1-5,CSVERDRGLEGNQPQHF,TGCAGCGTTGAAAGGGACAGGGGGTTAGAGGGCAATCAGCCCCAGCATTTT
.,.,TRBV4-2,TRBJ2-1,CTSSQGEYEQFF,TGTACCAGCAGCCAAGGGGAGTATGAGCAGTTCTTC
many,TRBD1,TRBV20-1,TRBJ1-6,CSARGTGNSPLHF,TGCAGTGCAAGGGGGACAGGAAATTCACCCCTCCACTTT
many,TRBD2,TRBV27,TRBJ2-7,CASSLAGGHAGEQYF,TGTGCCAGCAGCCTAGCGGGAGGGCACGCGGGCGAGCAGTACTTC
many,TRBD1,TRBV6-1,TRBJ1-2,CASSPPSDRAYGYTF,TGTGCCAGCAGTCCCCCATCGGACAGGGCCTATGGCTACACCTTC
.,TRBD1,TRBV11-3,TRBJ2-7,CASSFGGTGGYEQYF,TGTGCCAGCAGCTTTGGCGGGACAGGGGGCTACGAGCAGTACTTC
.,TRBD2,TRBV20-1,TRBJ2-1,CSARGGMLSYNEQFF,TGCAGTGCTAGGGGGGGGATGTTGTCCTACAATGAGCAGTTCTTC
many,.,TRBV2,TRBJ1-5,CASSDSNSNQPQHF,TGTGCCAGCAGTGACAGTAATAGCAATCAGCCCCAGCATTTT
many,.,TRBV9,TRBJ1-1,CASSVGFAVNTEAFF,TGTGCCAGCAGCGTAGGGTTTGCGGTGAACACTGAAGCTTTCTTT
many,.,TRBV11-2,TRBJ2-7,CASSWGADEQYF,TGTGCCAGCAGCTGGGGGGCAGACGAGCAGTACTTC
.,.,TRBV9,TRBJ2-1,CASSGGGGRADNEQFF,TGTGCCAGCAGCGGAGGAGGGGGGAGAGCCGACAATGAGCAGTTCTTC
.,TRBD2,TRBV4-1,TRBJ2-1,CASRTSGSHEQFF,TGCGCCAGCAGGACTAGCGGGAGCCACGAGCAGTTCTTC
many,.,TRBV11-2,TRBJ2-1,CASSLHRETIAEFF,TGTGCCAGCAGCTTACATAGGGAGACTATAGCGGAGTTCTTC
.,.,TRBV3-1,TRBJ2-3,CASSLLAHGTDTQYF,TGTGCCAGCAGCCTTTTAGCGCATGGGACAGATACGCAGTATTTT
few,.,TRBV19,TRBJ2-1,CASESPGRTRSDEQFF,TGTGCCAGTGAATCACCGGGACGCACAAGGTCGGATGAGCAGTTCTTC
many,.,TRBV2,TRBJ2-7,CASRFISSYEQYF,TGTGCCAGCAGGTTTATCAGCTCCTACGAGCAGTACTTC
.,.,TRBV6-1,TRBJ1-1,CASSEWDRTEAFF,TGTGCCAGCAGTGAATGGGACCGCACTGAAGCTTTCTTT
few,.,TRBV9,TRBJ2-1,CAGSVEAREQFF,TGTGCCGGCAGCGTAGAGGCGCGGGAGCAGTTCTTC
.,TRBD1,TRBV5-6,TRBJ2-7,CASSLDPGGLYEQYF,TGTGCCAGCAGCTTGGACCCAGGGGGTCTTTACGAGCAGTACTTC
.,TRBD2,TRBV28,TRBJ2-1,CASSLRLAGDGEQFF,TGTGCCAGCAGTTTAAGGCTAGCGGGAGATGGTGAGCAGTTCTTC
many,TRBD2,TRBV12-5,TRBJ2-3,CASGVGLTSGSTDTQYF,TGTGCTAGTGGTGTGGGCCTTACTAGCGGGAGCACAGATACGCAGTATTTT
few,.,TRBV4-1,TRBJ1-4,CASSQDGVWDNEKLFF,TGCGCCAGCAGCCAAGATGGAGTCTGGGATAATGAAAAACTGTTTTTT
.,.,TRBV5-5,TRBJ2-5,CASSPGEGRQETQYF,TGTGCCAGCAGCCCGGGCGAGGGCAGGCAAGAGACCCAGTACTTC
.,TRBD2,TRBV6-1,TRBJ2-1,CASSGLAGANEQFF,TGTGCCAGCAGTGGACTAGCGGGAGCCAATGAGCAGTTCTTC
many,TRBD1,TRBV6-2/TRBV6-3,TRBJ2-6,CASCKDRAGANVLTF,TGTGCCAGCTGCAAGGACAGGGCTGGGGCCAACGTCCTGACTTTC
few,TRBD2,TRBV20-1,TRBJ2-3,CSALAGGPSTDTQYF,TGCAGTGCCCTAGCGGGAGGCCCGAGCACAGATACGCAGTATTTT
many,.,TRBV28,TRBJ1-4,CASTTNGIEKLFF,TGTGCCAGCACCACAAACGGGATTGAAAAACTGTTTTTT
many,TRBD2,TRBV6-9,TRBJ2-1,CASTMGPRGLAGKSYNEQFF,TGTGCCAGCACCATGGGCCCCAGGGGACTAGCGGGAAAATCCTACAATGAGCAGTTCTTC
many,.,TRBV6-6,TRBJ1-1,CASSSLRSMNTEAFF,TGTGCCAGCAGTTCCCTCCGCAGCATGAACACTGAAGCTTTCTTT
.,TRBD1,TRBV9,TRBJ2-3,CASNSLAGGPDTQYF,TGTGCCAGCAATAGCTTGGCAGGGGGCCCAGATACGCAGTATTTT
.,.,TRBV27,TRBJ2-7,CASKGFTSYEQCF,TGTGCCAGCAAGGGGTTTACCTCCTACGAGCAGTGCTTC